A single sample gave rise to the 25 T cell receptor beta chains below, sequenced in a study of OX40 agonist ivuxolimab in advanced cancers. Some clones are missing from TCRdb's copy, which holds only in-frame ones; the method was immunoSEQ multiplex PCR. The sample contains 70,000 to 100,000 clones, around 86% of which appear only once. The specimen was CD4+ or CD8+ T cells sorted from blood, collected in a trial of the OX40 agonist ivuxolimab. These receptors were collected from an adult with an advanced solid tumor such as melanoma, head and neck, liver or kidney cancer.

The rearrangement uses TRBV30 and TRBJ2-6; TRBD1 matches at 11 bases. Germline V lookup: CDR1 GTSNPN, CDR2 SVGIG (reference sequence). V was clipped by 8 bases and J by 0 bases; unmatched bases: 3. The CDR3 is 15 residues long. In DNA form, the CDR3 reads TGTGCCGGGGACAGGGGGTACTCTGGGGCCAACGTCCTGACTTTC. Its protein is CAGDRGYSGANVLTF.

This sequence joins TRBV6-6 and TRBJ2-1; 9 nucleotides match TRBD2. J lost 6 bases, V lost 0 bases, and 3 bases had no gene match. CDR1 is MNHNY, CDR2 SVGAGI, per germline (reference sequence). This CDR3 has 15 residues. CDR3 region: CASSYSAGGLNEQFF. DNA for the CDR3: TGTGCCAGCAGTTACTCGGCGGGAGGGCTCAATGAGCAGTTCTTC.

This rearrangement joins TRBV10-3 to TRBJ2-3; 11 bases agree with TRBD1. Trimming at V came to 5 bases and at J to 3 bases, leaving 4 bases not matched to a gene. Germline CDR1 reads ENHRY; CDR2 reads SYGVKD. This CDR3 contains 15 residues. The CDR3 DNA is TGTGCCATCAGTTCGGGACAGGGGGAGACAGATACGCAGTATTTT. This gives the protein CAISSGQGETDTQYF.

The chain recombines TRBV12-2 with TRBJ2-7. TRBV12-2 is a pseudogene. The CDR3 is 14 residues long. CDR3 DNA: TGTGCAAGTCGCTTCCCATCGATCTCCTACGAGCAGTACTTC. Translating it yields CASRFPSISYEQYF.

The chain is built from TRBV6-5 and TRBJ2-5; 8 bases are shared with TRBD2. The end of the DNA is better explained by TRBJ2-7, so the J call may be wrong. CDR3 length: 14 amino acids. Per germline, CDR1 MNHEY and CDR2 SVGAGI. The CDR3 DNA reads as TGTGCCAGCAGCCTAGAGCGGGAGCCTTACGAGCAGTACTTC. Residues: CASSLEREPYEQYF.

The V and J genes are TRBV28 and TRBJ1-2; D is unresolved. The germline V gene has CDR1 MDHEN and CDR2 SYDVKM. This CDR3 has 12 amino acids. V was pared by 7 bases and J by 7 bases, with 13 bases between. The DNA for the CDR3 is TGTGCCAGCACGTCGGTTGGCGTTGGCTACACCTTC. As protein: CASTSVGVGYTF.

V and J are TRBV6-1 and TRBJ1-2; a weak D match, TRBD1 (6 bases). CDR3 length: 14 amino acids. Germline CDR1 is MNHNS and CDR2 is SASEGT. The V end was cut by 7 bases, the J end by 4 bases, with 16 bases between. CDR3 sequence: CASTRSGTSYGYTF. CDR3 nucleotide sequence: TGTGCCAGCACCCGCTCCGGGACAAGCTATGGCTACACCTTC.

This chain links TRBV11-2 with TRBJ2-5; D tentatively fits TRBD1 or TRBD2 (5 bases each). The CDR3 runs 17 residues. Germline loops: CDR1 SGHAT, CDR2 FQNNGV. The V and J ends lost 5 bases and 5 bases respectively, with 24 bases between them. CDR3 protein: CASSEVKGLSGLETQYF. For the CDR3, the DNA is TGTGCCAGCAGCGAAGTCAAGGGGTTGTCGGGGTTGGAGACCCAGTACTTC.

The chain joins TRBV30 to TRBJ2-1, with a weak D call TRBD2 (5 bases). Trimming cost V 5 bases and J 3 bases, with 8 bases left between them. The CDR3 is made up of 12 amino acids. Germline V gives CDR1 GTSNPN, CDR2 SVGIG (reference sequence). Here the CDR3 DNA reads TGTGCCTGGGGCCGGGACTACAATGAGCAGTTCTTC. As protein: CAWGRDYNEQFF.

The chain joins TRBV28 to TRBJ2-7, with a weak D call TRBD2 (6 bases). V dropped 1 base and J dropped 7 bases, with 14 bases sitting between them. CDR3 length: 14 residues. Germline CDR1 reads MDHEN; CDR2 reads SYDVKM. Here the CDR3 reads CASSLSSGVEEQYF. The CDR3 nucleotides are TGTGCCAGCAGTTTATCCTCGGGAGTTGAAGAGCAGTACTTC.

This clone was recorded a few times. The chain couples TRBV11-2 to TRBJ2-4; TRBD2 matches at 10 bases. Trimming at V came to 5 bases and at J to 7 bases, leaving 5 bases not matched to a gene. CDR1 SGHAT and CDR2 FQNNGV come from the germline V gene. The CDR3 is made up of 14 amino acids. The CDR3 nucleotides are TGTGCCAGCAGCCTCCCGGGACTAGCGAACATTCAGTACTTC. Encoded protein: CASSLPGLANIQYF.

This clone came up once. One end of the junction is discordant with germline, which a read error may explain. The rearrangement uses TRBV6-1 and TRBJ1-6, with D uncertain. Germline CDR1 reads MNHNS; CDR2 reads SASEGT. CDR3 length: 11 amino acids. The CDR3 sequence: CASSTGQVSLF. Here the CDR3 DNA reads TGTGCCAGCAGTACTGGGCAGGTGTCCTTGTTT.

The chain employs TRBV5-1 and TRBJ2-7; 7 bases fit TRBD2. The ends lost 4 bases at V and 3 bases at J; junction bases unmatched: 19. The CDR3 extends over 18 amino acids. Germline V gives CDR1 SGHRS, CDR2 YFSETQ. The CDR3 DNA sequence: TGCGCCAGCAGCCCCAAGGGACTACAACTAGGGGCCCTCTACGAGCAGTACTTC. Encoded protein: CASSPKGLQLGALYEQYF.

This clone is a singleton in its sample. V is TRBV7-9 and J is TRBJ2-6; D possibly uses TRBD1 or TRBD2 (5 bases each). V was shortened by 6 bases and J by 12 bases, with 15 bases between the two germline ends. Germline loops: CDR1 SEHNR, CDR2 FQNEAQ (reference sequence). This CDR3 has 13 residues. The CDR3 is CASSNTGLSVLTF. The DNA of the CDR3 is TGTGCCAGCAGTAACACGGGGCTTAGCGTCCTGACTTTC.

The chain links TRBV18 to TRBJ1-6; 8 nucleotides agree with TRBD1. The CDR3 contains 14 residues. The germline gives CDR1 KGHSH, CDR2 LQKENI. V shed 2 bases and J 8 bases; nucleotides not matched to a gene: 2. The CDR3 sequence is CASSPTGGDSPLHF. The DNA of the CDR3 is TGTGCCAGCTCACCAACAGGGGGTGATTCACCCCTCCACTTT.

In its sample, this clone was seen once. CDR3 loop: CASSTTDGEQYF. The CDR3 bases are TGTGCCAGCAGTACGACAGACGGTGAGCAGTACTTC. This chain joins TRBV27 and TRBJ2-7; weak D call: TRBD1 (5 bases). The CDR3 runs 12 residues. With 5 bases removed from V and 7 bases from J, the gap between germline ends came to 12 bases. CDR1 and CDR2 (germline): MNHEY, SMNVEV (reference sequence).

This clone was observed a single time. This sequence joins TRBV25-1 and TRBJ2-5; no definite D call. Germline V gene data show CDR1 as MGHDK and CDR2 as SYGVNS. Trimming cost V 3 bases and J 5 bases, with 10 bases left between them. The CDR3 loop spans 13 amino acids. The CDR3 sequence is CASSEGRSETQYF. The CDR3 DNA follows: TGTGCCAGCAGTGAGGGCCGTTCCGAGACCCAGTACTTC.

CDR3 protein: CASSLTSSGSTDTQYF. The DNA of the CDR3 is TGCGCCAGCAGCTTGACCTCTAGCGGGAGCACAGATACGCAGTATTTT. This chain joins TRBV5-1 and TRBJ2-3; 8 bases are shared with TRBD2. CDR3 length: 16 residues. The V gene end was trimmed by 1 base and the J gene end by 0 bases; junction bases not matched to a gene: 4. Per the germline V gene, CDR1 is SGHRS and CDR2 is YFSETQ.

This clone was seen once. DNA of the CDR3: TGCGCCAGCAGCTTTAGCGGGAGCTCCTACAATGAGCAGTTCTTC. It encodes CASSFSGSSYNEQFF. The chain carries TRBV5-1 and TRBJ2-1, with 9 bases fitting TRBD2. The germline V gene has CDR1 SGHRS and CDR2 YFSETQ. V gave up 2 bases and J gave up 0 bases; unmatched junction bases: 0. This CDR3 is 15 amino acids long.

This clone was picked up many times. This chain joins TRBV4-1 and TRBJ2-6; 9 bases match TRBD1. From germline, CDR1 is MGHRA and CDR2 YSYEKL. The CDR3 contains 22 residues. Trimming cost V 0 bases and J 0 bases; bases outside gene matches: 15. This chain's CDR3 is CASSQDAPRRQGVSSGANVLTF. DNA of the CDR3: TGCGCCAGCAGCCAAGATGCCCCCCGCCGACAGGGGGTCAGCTCTGGGGCCAACGTCCTGACTTTC.

V gene TRBV9 combines with J gene TRBJ2-2, with D maybe TRBD2 (6 bases). Looked up from germline, CDR1 is SGDLS and CDR2 is YYNGEE. This CDR3 contains 14 residues. The V end lost 3 bases, the J end lost 6 bases, and 12 bases lay between the germline ends. The CDR3 reads CASSEGLAPGELFF. The CDR3, as DNA: TGTGCCAGCAGCGAGGGACTGGCCCCCGGGGAGCTGTTTTTT. Supplemented by reference TRBV9 and TRBJ2-2, the full variable domain reads DSGVTQTPKHLITATGQRVTLRCSPRSGDLSVYWYQQSLDQGLQFLIQYYNGEERAKGNILERFSAQQFPDLHSELNLSSLELGDSALYFCASSEGLAPGELFFGEGSRLTVL.

The rearrangement uses TRBV5-5 and TRBJ1-5; D is perhaps TRBD1 (6 bases). Trimming pared 0 bases from V and 3 bases from J, leaving 10 bases between. The CDR3 loop spans 15 amino acids. The germline V gene has CDR1 SGHKS and CDR2 YYEKEE (reference sequence). CDR3 sequence (DNA): TGTGCCAGCAGCTTGGGGACAGTCAACAATCAGCCCCAGCATTTT. Encoded protein: CASSLGTVNNQPQHF.

V and J are TRBV5-4 and TRBJ2-7; 11 bases fit TRBD2. J lost 0 bases, V lost 4 bases, and 6 bases had no gene match. Germline V gene sequence: CDR1 SGHNT, CDR2 YYREEE (reference sequence). The CDR3 is 16 residues long. The CDR3 is CASSPGTSGASYEQYF. The DNA for the CDR3 is TGTGCCAGCAGCCCCGGGACTAGCGGTGCCTCCTACGAGCAGTACTTC.

The chain links TRBV6-5 to TRBJ1-1; no definite D call. Germline V gives CDR1 MNHEY, CDR2 SVGAGI. V was pared by 6 bases and J by 0 bases, with 11 bases between. There are 14 residues in the CDR3. The CDR3 is CASRGGIMNTEAFF. The DNA for the CDR3 is TGTGCCAGCAGGGGAGGGATCATGAACACTGAAGCTTTCTTT.

The rearrangement links TRBV2 to TRBJ2-1; TRBD2 aligns across 10 bases. From germline, CDR1 is SNHLY and CDR2 FYNNEI. The CDR3 covers 12 residues. Trimming at V came to 7 bases and at J to 9 bases, leaving 3 bases not matched to a gene. CDR3 coding DNA: TGTGCCAGCAAACTAGCGGGATTTGAGCAGTTCTTC. It yields the protein CASKLAGFEQFF.